Following are 9 T cell receptor beta chains from one sample sequenced in a study of T cell responses to AZD1222 COVID-19 vaccine. Method: immunoSEQ multiplex PCR; TCRdb's copy keeps in-frame clones and lacks some. The sample yields under 150,000 clones, roughly 87% seen once. The source was peripheral blood, collected 28 days after the second AZD1222 dose. The receptors stem from an adult who received the AZD1222 COVID-19 vaccine.

This clone was detected only once. The rearrangement links TRBV6-6 to TRBJ1-5, with D hard to call. Trimming took off 2 bases at V and 0 bases at J, with 8 bases between the two ends. Per germline, CDR1 MNHNY and CDR2 SVGAGI (reference sequence). This CDR3 region has 15 residues. CDR3 in amino acids: CASSYEENSNQPQHF. The CDR3 region has the DNA TGTGCCAGCAGTTACGAGGAGAATAGCAATCAGCCCCAGCATTTT.

V is TRBV12-3 or TRBV12-4 and J is TRBJ1-5; D gene ambiguous. Trimming took off 0 bases at V and 5 bases at J, with 5 bases between the two ends. The CDR3 is made up of 13 amino acids. The CDR3 is CASSLAGDQPQHF. CDR3 sequence (DNA): TGTGCCAGCAGTTTAGCAGGAGATCAGCCCCAGCATTTT.

The chain employs TRBV28 and TRBJ1-1; 11 nucleotides line up with TRBD1. Germline CDR1 reads MDHEN; CDR2 reads SYDVKM. J was trimmed by 3 bases and V by 8 bases; bases with no gene match: 5. The CDR3 spans 14 residues. CDR3 DNA: TGTGCCAGCGGCTCGGGACAGGGGGACACTGAAGCTTTCTTT. This gives the protein CASGSGQGDTEAFF.

The V gene is TRBV5-4, the J gene TRBJ2-1; 8 nucleotides line up with TRBD2. V lost 3 bases to trimming and J lost 8 bases; unmatched junction nucleotides: 16. The CDR3 has 17 amino acids. Germline CDR1 and CDR2: SGHNT and YYREEE (reference sequence). The CDR3 protein is CASSSPQLGLVNYEQFF. The CDR3 DNA reads as TGTGCCAGCAGCTCCCCCCAACTGGGACTAGTAAACTATGAGCAGTTCTTC.

This rearrangement joins TRBV15 to TRBJ2-1, with TRBD2 identical over 8 bases. Looked up from germline, CDR1 is LNHNV and CDR2 is YYDKDF (reference sequence). This CDR3 spans 17 amino acids. After removal of 5 bases from V and 6 bases from J, the junction contained 15 bases not matched to a gene. The CDR3 DNA reads TGTGCCACCAGCCGCCGCGGACTAGCTGGGGTGGGCAATGAGCAGTTCTTC. This sequence encodes CATSRRGLAGVGNEQFF.

The V and J genes are TRBV30 and TRBJ1-1, with D possibly being TRBD1 (6 bases). The CDR3 covers 11 residues. The germline gives CDR1 GTSNPN, CDR2 SVGIG (reference sequence). V lost 5 bases, J lost 7 bases, and 11 bases lay in between. The CDR3 sequence is CAWGGRFEAFF. CDR3 DNA sequence: TGTGCCTGGGGGGGGCGCTTTGAAGCTTTCTTT.

The gene calls are TRBV29-1 and TRBJ1-2; 7 nucleotides match TRBD1. The V gene end was trimmed by 7 bases and the J gene end by 3 bases; junction bases not matched to a gene: 17. The CDR3 covers 16 residues. Germline CDR1 reads SQVTM; CDR2 reads ANQGSEA. The CDR3 DNA follows: TGCAGCGCCAACCGGGACAGCTTCCCTTCCGACTATGGCTACACCTTC. Translated: CSANRDSFPSDYGYTF.

The V and J genes are TRBV30 and TRBJ1-3; tentatively, D is TRBD1 (5 bases). V shed 2 bases and J shed 4 bases, with 18 bases lying between them. This CDR3 region has 16 residues. Germline V CDR1 and CDR2: GTSNPN, SVGIG (reference sequence). As DNA, the CDR3 is TGTGCCTGGAGTCACCCCCGGGGCGCGGGGGGAAACACCATATATTTT. It encodes CAWSHPRGAGGNTIYF.

This chain links TRBV5-1 with TRBJ1-2, with D perhaps TRBD1 (5 bases). This CDR3 is built from 19 residues. V lost 0 bases to trimming and J lost 0 bases, with 21 bases between them. Looked up from germline, CDR1 is SGHRS and CDR2 is YFSETQ. CDR3 in DNA: TGCGCCAGCAGCTTGGCCGGGGGGAGAGGGCCAGGGTCTAACTATGGCTACACCTTC. The encoded protein is CASSLAGGRGPGSNYGYTF.